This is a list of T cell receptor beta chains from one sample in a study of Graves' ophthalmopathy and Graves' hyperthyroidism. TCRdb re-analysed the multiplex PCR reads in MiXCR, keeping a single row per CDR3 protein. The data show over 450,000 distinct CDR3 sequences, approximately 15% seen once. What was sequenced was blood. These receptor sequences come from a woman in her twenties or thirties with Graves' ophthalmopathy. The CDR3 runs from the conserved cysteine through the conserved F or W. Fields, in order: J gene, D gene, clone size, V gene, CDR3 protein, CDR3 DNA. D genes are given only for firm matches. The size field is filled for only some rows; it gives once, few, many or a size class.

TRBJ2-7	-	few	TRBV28	CASSTLQGAEQYF	TGTGCCAGCAGCACCTTACAGGGCGCCGAGCAGTACTTC
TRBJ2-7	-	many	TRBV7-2	CASSSPRGDLYEQYF	TGTGCCAGCAGCTCCCCGAGGGGAGACCTCTACGAGCAGTACTTC
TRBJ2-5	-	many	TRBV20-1	CSASLRGTQYF	TGCAGTGCTAGTCTTCGGGGGACCCAGTACTTC
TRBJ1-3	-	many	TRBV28	CAVRDSGNTIYF	TGTGCCGTCAGGGACTCTGGAAACACCATATATTTT
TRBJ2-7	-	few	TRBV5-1	CASSLGTADEQYF	TGCGCCAGCAGCTTGGGTACAGCTGACGAGCAGTACTTC
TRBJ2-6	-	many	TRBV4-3	CASSQDMGSGANVLTF	TGCGCCAGCAGCCAAGATATGGGCTCTGGGGCCAACGTCCTGACTTTC
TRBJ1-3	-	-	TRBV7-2	CASSNLGVSGNTIYF	TGTGCCAGCAGCAACTTGGGTGTCTCTGGAAACACCATATATTTT
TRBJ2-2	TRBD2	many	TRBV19	CASSISAGGSGELFF	TGTGCCAGTAGTATTTCAGCGGGAGGATCCGGGGAGCTGTTTTTT
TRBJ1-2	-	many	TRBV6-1	CAVAPDSYGYTF	TGTGCCGTCGCCCCGGACAGCTATGGCTACACCTTC
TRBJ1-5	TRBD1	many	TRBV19	CATSMGTGGQPQHF	TGTGCCACCTCAATGGGGACAGGAGGTCAGCCCCAGCATTTT
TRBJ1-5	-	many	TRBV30	CAWSRMTPNQPQHF	TGTGCCTGGAGTCGGATGACACCGAATCAGCCCCAGCATTTT
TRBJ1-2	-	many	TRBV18	CASSPGSDYGYTF	TGTGCCAGCTCACCCGGCAGTGACTATGGCTACACCTTC
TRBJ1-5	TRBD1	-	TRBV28	CASSLWRDRESRHQPQHF	TGTGCCAGCAGTTTATGGCGGGACAGGGAATCTCGTCATCAGCCCCAGCATTTT
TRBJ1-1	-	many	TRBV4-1	CASSQDARNRKNTEAFF	TGCGCCAGCAGCCAAGATGCTAGGAACCGTAAGAACACTGAAGCTTTCTTT
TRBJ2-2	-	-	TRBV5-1	CASSLQGVPGELFF	TGCGCCAGCAGCTTGCAGGGAGTACCGGGGGAGCTGTTTTTT
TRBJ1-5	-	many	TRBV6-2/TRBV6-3	CASSGPPSQPQHF	TGTGCCAGCAGTGGCCCGCCGAGCCAGCCCCAGCATTTT
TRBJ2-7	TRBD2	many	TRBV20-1	CSAPPRAGGTYEQYF	TGCAGTGCTCCCCCCCGGGCGGGAGGCACCTACGAGCAGTACTTC
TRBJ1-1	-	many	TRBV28	CASSPLGILEAFF	TGTGCCAGCAGCCCTTTGGGGATACTAGAAGCTTTCTTT
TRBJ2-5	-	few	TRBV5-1	CASSPNRAETQYF	TGCGCCAGCAGCCCCAACAGGGCCGAGACCCAGTACTTC
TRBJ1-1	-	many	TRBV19	CASSIRGTTEAFF	TGTGCCAGTAGTATTAGGGGGACCACTGAAGCTTTCTTT
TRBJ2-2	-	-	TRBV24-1	CATGDGIHTGELFF	TGTGCCACCGGTGACGGGATCCACACCGGGGAGCTGTTTTTT
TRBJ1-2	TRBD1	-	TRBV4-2	CASSQDWGQQRTNYGYTF	TGTGCCAGCAGCCAAGATTGGGGACAGCAGAGGACTAACTATGGCTACACCTTC
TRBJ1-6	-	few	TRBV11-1	CASSFSDSDSPLHF	TGTGCCAGCAGCTTCTCGGACAGTGATTCACCCCTCCACTTT
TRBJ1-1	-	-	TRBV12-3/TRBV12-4	CASRDRARGTEAFF	TGTGCCAGCAGGGACCGGGCCCGAGGCACTGAAGCTTTCTTT
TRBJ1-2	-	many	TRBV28	CASSLDGAGGYTF	TGTGCCAGCAGCTTGGACGGGGCTGGCGGCTACACCTTC
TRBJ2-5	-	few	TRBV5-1	CASSLLLPAETQYF	TGCGCCAGCAGCTTGCTACTCCCGGCAGAGACCCAGTACTTC
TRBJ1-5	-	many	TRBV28	CASSSQPSRDPVNQPQHF	TGTGCCAGCAGTTCTCAACCCTCAAGGGACCCTGTGAATCAGCCCCAGCATTTT
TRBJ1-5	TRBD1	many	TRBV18	CASSRRGHQPQHF	TGTGCCAGCTCTCGCAGGGGGCATCAGCCCCAGCATTTT
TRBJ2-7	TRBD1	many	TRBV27	CASGLTGGYEQYF	TGTGCCAGCGGATTGACAGGGGGCTACGAGCAGTACTTC
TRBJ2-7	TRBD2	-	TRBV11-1	CASSFAGGNFRYEQYF	TGTGCCAGCAGCTTTGCGGGAGGTAATTTTAGGTACGAGCAGTACTTC
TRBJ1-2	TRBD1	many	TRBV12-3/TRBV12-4	CASSPDRGRGYTF	TGTGCCAGCAGCCCCGACAGGGGGCGAGGCTACACCTTC
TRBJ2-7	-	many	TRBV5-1	CASSRGPDYEQYF	TGCGCCAGCAGCAGAGGACCCGACTACGAGCAGTACTTC
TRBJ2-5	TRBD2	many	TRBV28	CASSSVAGRGGETQYF	TGTGCCAGCAGTTCGGTAGCAGGGCGGGGAGGGGAGACCCAGTACTTC
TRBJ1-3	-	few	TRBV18	CASSPQGSVTGNTIYF	TGTGCCAGCTCGCCGCAGGGGTCTGTCACTGGAAACACCATATATTTT
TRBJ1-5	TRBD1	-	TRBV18	CAISPGQGNQPQHF	TGTGCCATCTCACCGGGACAGGGCAATCAGCCCCAGCATTTT
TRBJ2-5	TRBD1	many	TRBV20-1	CSASLTDRGLGTQYF	TGCAGTGCTAGCTTAACGGACAGGGGTCTAGGGACCCAGTACTTC
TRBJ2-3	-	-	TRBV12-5	CASGPGGSTDTQYF	TGTGCTAGTGGCCCAGGGGGGAGCACAGATACGCAGTATTTT
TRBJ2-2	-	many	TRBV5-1	CASEWGLNTGELFF	TGCGCCAGCGAGTGGGGCCTTAACACCGGGGAGCTGTTTTTT
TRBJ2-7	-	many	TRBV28	CASSLAKNEQYF	TGTGCCAGCAGTTTAGCCAAAAACGAGCAGTACTTC
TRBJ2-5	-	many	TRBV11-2	CASSLETGLETQYF	TGTGCCAGCAGCTTAGAGACGGGCTTAGAGACCCAGTACTTC
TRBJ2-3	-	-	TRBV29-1	CSVERVEAFSDTQYF	TGCAGCGTTGAACGGGTCGAGGCATTTTCAGATACGCAGTATTTT
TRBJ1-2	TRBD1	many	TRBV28	CASRPPGTGRDGYTF	TGTGCCAGCAGGCCGCCCGGGACAGGGCGTGATGGCTACACCTTC
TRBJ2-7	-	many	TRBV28	CASSELRRTPAYEQYF	TGTGCCAGCAGTGAACTCAGAAGGACACCGGCCTACGAGCAGTACTTC
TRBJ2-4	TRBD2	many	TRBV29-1	CSGRGLAGDPVGNIQYF	TGCAGCGGCCGTGGACTAGCGGGGGATCCAGTCGGAAACATTCAGTACTTC
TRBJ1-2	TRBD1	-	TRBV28	CASSYSDRGNYGYTF	TGTGCCAGCAGTTATTCGGACAGGGGGAACTATGGCTACACCTTC
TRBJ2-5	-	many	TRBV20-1	CSASMRLETQYF	TGCAGTGCTAGTATGAGGCTGGAGACCCAGTACTTC
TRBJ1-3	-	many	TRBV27	CASSPKQKLTGNTIYF	TGTGCCAGCAGTCCCAAGCAGAAGTTAACGGGAAACACCATATATTTT
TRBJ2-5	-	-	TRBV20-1	CSAREGETQYF	TGCAGTGCTAGGGAGGGTGAGACCCAGTACTTC
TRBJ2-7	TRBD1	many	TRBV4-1	CASSHRGNLEQYF	TGCGCCAGCAGCCACAGGGGGAATCTCGAGCAGTACTTC
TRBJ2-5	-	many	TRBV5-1	CASRTLPNGETQYF	TGCGCCAGCAGGACACTCCCGAACGGAGAGACCCAGTACTTC
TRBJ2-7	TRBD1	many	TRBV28	CASRTGGREQYF	TGTGCCAGCAGGACAGGGGGGAGGGAGCAGTACTTC